This T cell receptor (beta chain) was captured in a study of cytomegalovirus exposure and HLA in healthy donors (dated by TCRdb to the late 2010s). For context, the study as a whole: According to an earlier analysis of a few hundred of the donors, 200 million or so T cells yielded some 120 million unique TCR beta sequences and about 300 Gb of sequence data. In the later analysis, no new phenotypic data were used to find candidate immune exposures; instead, reliance was placed on TCR beta sequences and their occurrence across donors. An early release that covered several hundred HLA-typed donors contained about 300 gigabases of sequencing data and roughly 84 million unique TCR sequences. A later analysis re-analyzed previously published TCR beta repertoires from roughly 630 donors and added high-resolution HLA genotyping to study TCR occurrence patterns. A later genetic analysis used genome-wide SNP genotypes for about 55% of the 666 donors, treating that subset as a discovery cohort. All discovery cohort repertoires had been generated on a single sequencing platform. Of the 398 genotyped donors, 80% to 90% were placed in the genetic ancestry cluster associated with self-reported Caucasian donors. Among some 400 genotyped donors of the cohort, an average of around 250,000 unique TCR beta nucleotide sequences was sequenced per donor, of which roughly 17% were non-productive. Class I and class II HLA loci were covered by the typing at four-digit resolution. The study aimed to test whether signatures of past pathogen exposure could be identified by cataloging public T cell receptors. The study combined high-throughput TCR immunosequencing, statistical association of individual TCRs with disease status, and machine learning to predict cytomegalovirus infection status. Along with the roughly 670-subject first cohort, a separate validation cohort of about 110 different subjects was used. Donor age, sex, ethnicity and CMV serostatus were collected together with the repertoire data. An earlier analysis of around 580 of the donors used high-throughput TCR beta sequencing to judge whether each TCR beta V gene segment behaved as functional or pseudogenic. Five DR-DQ haplotypes were treated as single units for association and clustering because of strong linkage in the cohort. The T cell repertoires of 550 to 850 subjects were profiled by immunosequencing and related to cytomegalovirus serostatus. The number of donors typed differed by locus, with about 620-630 for A, B, C, DRB1 and DQB1, more than 500 for DQA1, approximately 580 for DPA1, and approximately 470 for DPB1. The full study reports these points: A cluster of highly shared sequence variants was judged likely to be a technical artifact of the sequencing pipeline. A later analysis found that HLA-associated TCR beta chains were more clonally expanded and had lower generation probabilities than equally common non-associated chains. Correlated functional status among segregating V segments might be attributable to linkage disequilibrium, but an unknown experimental factor could not be ruled out. Most CMV-associated TCR beta chains appeared to be HLA-restricted in a later analysis, and the HLA associations seemed to be driven largely by CMV exposure. Assigning TCR associations to individual alleles was difficult when HLA alleles, especially DR and DQ, strongly co-occurred. The earlier analysis of 587 of the donors excluded some 15 rarely observed V segments, including chromosome 9 orphons, because counts were too low. The classifier was reported to diagnose cytomegalovirus status with high specificity and sensitivity in both the original and validation cohorts. A later analysis associated 15,000 or so TCR beta sequences with specific HLA alleles at a false discovery rate of 0.05. Because HLA typing was unavailable for some donors at each locus, only the typed subset was used in association tests. Across donors, most TCR sequences were observed very rarely, whereas some public TCRs were present in many individuals. The authors suggested that the approach could potentially be generalized to other disease states and immunological phenotypes. A later genetic analysis associated a missense DCLRE1C variant with V-gene and J-gene trimming of TCR beta chains, and an independent cohort replicated the association. Broadly in line with IMGT annotations, most TCR beta V segments showed up in productive rearrangements about 90% or about 30% of the time in an earlier analysis of 587 of the donors. Several of the top co-occurrence clusters appeared to be linked to parvovirus B19, influenza, CMV and Epstein-Barr virus, according to a later analysis. Only TCR beta chains were sequenced in this cohort, and the absence of alpha or paired-chain data limited detectable features. For the cohort, immune exposure information was limited to CMV serostatus. A later analysis found that TCR association rates varied across HLA loci, with DRB1 alleles showing the most associated TCRs and HLA-C alleles the fewest. In the study, approximately 150 TCR beta chains were listed as associated with cytomegalovirus. Three of the identified cytomegalovirus-associated TCR beta chains were confirmed in vitro to be specific for cytomegalovirus antigens. A further reported finding was that TCR beta sequences accurately predicted the HLA-A and HLA-B alleles for most subjects in the first cohort. Sequencing depth was assumed to be roughly uniform across donors in the presence/absence analyses, though that assumption may not hold. In a later genetic analysis, fewer N-insertions in productive TCRs were reported among donors in an Asian-associated ancestry cluster than the 666-donor mean.

In the case of this clone: Its antigen is still unknown. No base quality information exists; no much larger clone differs at one position.

The cohort was made up of under 800 healthy bone marrow donors. Cohort members were all nominally healthy when sampled, although unrecorded immune exposures were likely present. The donor was CMV seronegative and was included in the group of a few hundred seronegative cohort members. A peripheral blood sample was collected from each donor, and TCR beta sequencing was performed on peripheral blood mononuclear cells. Genomic DNA was extracted from the blood cell samples with the Qiagen DNeasy Blood Extraction Kit. Receptor libraries were prepared by the immunoSEQ multiplex PCR assay. The multiplex PCR relied on a mix of 60 forward primers for TCR Vbeta segments and 13 reverse primers for TCR Jbeta segments. The CDR3 region of rearranged TCR beta genes was amplified from genomic DNA with a multiplex PCR assay. The Illumina HiSeq System was used to sequence the amplified TCR beta libraries as 87-base-pair reads. Regarding the original processing steps: A later analysis tallied 75 million to 95 million unique TCR beta chains across the 600 to 700 repertoires, and some 10 million of those chains were shared by two or more donors. A nearest-neighbor algorithm error-corrected the raw reads and collapsed the reads into unique sequences, merging closely related sequences to remove PCR and sequencing errors. V, D and J gene segments were assigned by aligning CDR3 sequences to IMGT reference sequences. For a sequence to be retained, at least a six-nucleotide match to both a V gene segment and a J gene segment was required. A rearrangement counted as productive if the CDR3 had no stop codons and remained in frame with V and J, and every other rearrangement counted as non-productive. Following IMGT convention, CDR3 was defined as the stretch from the second conserved V-encoded cysteine to the conserved J-encoded phenylalanine. Sequences without an unambiguous match to a single V gene segment were excluded from the earlier analysis of about 640 of the donors. An earlier analysis of several hundred of the donors called V segments functional above 56.7% productive rearrangements and segregating when the between-donor standard deviation exceeded 5%. To diagnose cytomegalovirus status from the catalog of TCR beta chain sequences, a statistical classification framework was built. In a later analysis, TCR nucleotide sequences were compared against IMGT/GENE-DB human TR gene sequences so that V and J genes could be assigned. The TCRdist pipeline was used in a later analysis to assign CDR3 sequences and most-parsimonious VDJ recombination scenarios. In a later analysis, each TCR beta chain was defined by its CDR3 amino acid sequence together with its V-gene family, and reads lacking a unique V-gene family were excluded. As a way to deal with suspected cross-contamination and a sequencing artifact, a later analysis dropped over 550 nucleotide sequences that were highly shared and had low generation probability. A later analysis calculated a clonal expansion index for each public chain from normalized within-repertoire ranks of inferred template counts. Generation probabilities in a later analysis came from a VDJ recombination model fitted to out-of-frame rearrangements, and those results were checked against IGoR. A later analysis scored TCR-TCR, TCR-HLA and TCR-CMV co-occurrence with hypergeometric tests, applying a repertoire-size bias correction to TCR pairs. To estimate false discovery rates, a later analysis permuted the HLA or CMV assignments 20 times. In a later analysis, co-occurring TCRs were grouped using DBSCAN, with TCRdist sequence similarity added in when clustering inside HLA-allele-positive subsets. For co-occurrence clustering, repertoires with fewer than 30,000 or more than 120,000 public chains were excluded, along with 5 or 6 repertoires with anomalous nucleotide sharing. Entries here come from immuneACCESS through TCRdb and include only in-frame sequences with V and J called. Some clones fail to appear in such tables; in the studies checked, an unresolved V gene covers under half of the shortfall, and the cause of the remainder is unknown. For V, J and clone size, that table is used; D and trimming come from the DNA. Recorded for this sample are roughly 190,000 clones; about 87% of them occurred a single time. Jointly, the top ten make up 1.5% to 2% of the sample.

The sequenced material came from PBMCs. The TCR was taken from a woman aged 18-29 years in good health and CMV-seronegative.

The bases are TGTGCCAGCAGTTCCCGGGCGGGAGGGCCCGGGAATGAGCAGTTCTTC. Translated, it reads CASSSRAGGPGNEQFF. The chain is made from TRBV6-6 and TRBJ2-1, with 9 bases in between that match TRBD2. The germline V gene (reference sequence) sets CDR1 to MNHNY and CDR2 to SVGAGI. The CDR3 sequence holds 16 residues, the cysteine and phenylalanine included. This entry keeps only the CDR3 DNA: 48 bases, framed from base 1. Clipping removes 4 bases from V and 7 bases from J, with 11 as the unmatched junction base count.